This passage covers 30 T cell receptor beta chains from one sample sequenced in a study of T-cell reconstitution after alpha-beta-depleted transplantation in children. Unique molecular identifiers were used in preparing the TCRbeta library. TCRdb recomputed calls from the PCR reads with MiXCR, one row per CDR3 protein. This table holds 550,000 to 800,000 distinct CDR3 sequences, around 13% found once. The sample consisted of PBMCs, taken before TCRalphabeta/CD19-depleted stem cell transplant. The source of these receptors is a girl between 2 and 10 years old with congenital amegakaryocytic thrombocytopenia, due to receive a stem cell transplant.

This clonotype was seen repeatedly, ten times or more. The chain links TRBV7-9 to TRBJ2-7; 9 bases match TRBD2. Unmatched junction bases numbered 6, after V lost 1 base and J lost 2 bases. Germline V gene lookup returns CDR1 SEHNR and CDR2 FQNEAQ (reference sequence). CDR3 length equals 16 residues. DNA of the CDR3: TGTGCCAGCAGCTTAGTTGCTAGCGGGACACCCTACGAGCAGTACTTC. Amino acids: CASSLVASGTPYEQYF.

There are a few counts of this clonotype. This rearrangement joins TRBV29-1 to TRBJ1-1; tentatively, D is TRBD1 (5 bases). The V end was cut by 4 bases, the J end by 2 bases, with 8 bases between. CDR3 length: 12 residues. Germline V gene lookup returns CDR1 SQVTM and CDR2 ANQGSEA. CDR3 in DNA: TGCAGCGTTGGGGGGATTAACACTGAAGCTTTCTTT. Translating gives CSVGGINTEAFF.

The rearrangement joins TRBV28 to TRBJ2-5, with D perhaps TRBD2 (6 bases). This CDR3 is 16 amino acids long. With 7 bases removed from V and 0 bases from J, the gap between germline ends came to 18 bases. The V gene's germline CDR1 is MDHEN and CDR2 SYDVKM. In DNA, the CDR3 is TGTGCCAGCACGGAAGGGACCCGGGACTACCAAGAGACCCAGTACTTC. This gives the protein CASTEGTRDYQETQYF.

The CDR3 loop reads CASSLEISGYYTGELFF. The CDR3 nucleotides read TGCGCCAGCAGCTTGGAAATCTCAGGGTACTACACCGGGGAGCTGTTTTTT. This chain joins TRBV5-1 and TRBJ2-2, with TRBD1 as a possible D gene (5 bases). The CDR3 totals 17 residues. The germline gives CDR1 SGHRS, CDR2 YFSETQ. Trimming cost V 0 bases and J 3 bases, with 15 bases left between them.

This clonotype was found a few times. This chain joins TRBV3-1 and TRBJ2-3, with 7 positions matching TRBD2. The V segment lost 1 base and the J segment 0 bases; nucleotides outside the gene matches: 13. This CDR3 comprises 19 residues. Germline V gene lookup returns CDR1 LGHDT and CDR2 YNNKEL (reference sequence). The CDR3 DNA sequence: TGTGCCAGCAGCCAAGTTAACCTAGCGGTGTTGTCTAGCACAGATACGCAGTATTTT. Protein product: CASSQVNLAVLSSTDTQYF.

This clonotype turned up a few times. The CDR3 DNA sequence: TGCAGCGGTGGGGGGGGCGAAAGCACAGATACGCAGTATTTT. The encoded protein is CSGGGGESTDTQYF. The rearrangement links TRBV29-1 to TRBJ2-3, with a possible D match to TRBD2 (7 bases). The CDR3 totals 14 residues. Looked up from germline, CDR1 is SQVTM and CDR2 is ANQGSEA. V was trimmed by 7 bases and J by 0 bases, leaving 14 bases between them.

This clonotype showed up many times. The J gene is TRBJ2-7, the V gene TRBV12-3 or TRBV12-4; no definite D call. V lost 3 bases and J 7 bases, leaving 10 bases between the germline ends. The CDR3 sequence is 12 residues long. As DNA, the CDR3 is TGTGCCAGCAGTTTTTTAGGAGAGGAGCAGTACTTC. Translation: CASSFLGEEQYF.

This rearrangement joins TRBV30 to TRBJ2-1, with TRBD2 matching 8 bases. The CDR3 consists of 16 residues. Germline loops: CDR1 GTSNPN, CDR2 SVGIG (reference sequence). The V and J ends lost 3 bases and 2 bases, in that order; junction bases with no gene match: 9. Here the CDR3 reads CAWRWDSGNAYNEQFF. The DNA for the CDR3 is TGTGCCTGGAGGTGGGATAGCGGGAATGCCTACAATGAGCAGTTCTTC.

This clonotype was seen at least ten times. The chain couples TRBV20-1 to TRBJ1-1, with a weak D call TRBD1 (6 bases). V lost 0 bases and J lost 2, with 10 bases in between. Germline assignment: CDR1 DFQATT and CDR2 SNEGSKA (reference sequence). This CDR3 comprises 14 residues. Here the CDR3 DNA reads TGCAGTGCTAGAGAGACAGGCCCAAACACTGAAGCTTTCTTT. This sequence encodes CSARETGPNTEAFF.

The rearrangement links TRBV5-1 to TRBJ2-5; TRBD1 matches at 7 bases. The V gene end was trimmed by 4 bases and the J gene end by 2 bases; junction bases not matched to a gene: 8. CDR1 SGHRS and CDR2 YFSETQ come from the germline V gene. The CDR3 has 15 residues. CDR3: CASSATDRRQETQYF. The DNA of the CDR3 is TGCGCCAGCAGCGCCACGGACAGGAGACAAGAGACCCAGTACTTC.

This clonotype was detected a few times. The V and J genes are TRBV5-1 and TRBJ2-1; 8 bases are a match to TRBD2. Germline V gives CDR1 SGHRS, CDR2 YFSETQ. After removal of 4 bases from V and 8 bases from J, the junction contained 8 bases not matched to a gene. The CDR3 loop spans 14 amino acids. CDR3 in DNA: TGCGCCAGCAGCCCAGCGGGAGTTTTAGATGAGCAGTTCTTC. Amino acids: CASSPAGVLDEQFF.

This clonotype has a count of ten or more. The chain has TRBV5-1 and TRBJ2-7; possible D gene TRBD2, 6 bases. The CDR3 has 17 residues. V lost 1 base to trimming and J lost 0 bases, with 17 bases between them. Germline lookup yields CDR1 SGHRS and CDR2 YFSETQ. The CDR3 nucleotides are TGCGCCAGCAGCTTGACCCGGGGGTTCTCCAGCTCCTACGAGCAGTACTTC. It translates to CASSLTRGFSSSYEQYF.

J is TRBJ2-5 and V is TRBV6-6; D is unresolved. V lost 6 bases, J lost 9 bases, and 14 bases lay in between. The germline V gene has CDR1 MNHNY and CDR2 SVGAGI (reference sequence). The CDR3 spans 12 residues. CDR3 sequence reads: CASRSLYGAQYF. CDR3 sequence (DNA): TGTGCCAGCAGGTCTCTCTATGGGGCCCAGTACTTC.

The chain couples TRBV20-1 to TRBJ2-1; 11 bases align to TRBD2. V shed 4 bases, J shed 0 bases, and the junction held 5 bases outside the gene matches. The CDR3 consists of 16 residues. Per the germline V gene, CDR1 is DFQATT and CDR2 is SNEGSKA (reference sequence). The DNA for the CDR3 is TGCAGTGCTATCCTAGCGGGAGGTACCTCCTACAATGAGCAGTTCTTC. This gives the protein CSAILAGGTSYNEQFF.

This clonotype was seen many times. The genes are TRBV20-1 and TRBJ2-3; D remains unclear. V was shortened by 8 bases and J by 0 bases, with 9 bases between the two germline ends. The CDR3 spans 12 residues. CDR1 and CDR2 (germline): DFQATT, SNEGSKA (reference sequence). CDR3 nucleotide sequence: TGCAGTATTTCCGACAGCACAGATACGCAGTATTTT. This sequence encodes CSISDSTDTQYF.

This clonotype has more than one count but fewer than ten. This rearrangement joins TRBV29-1 to TRBJ2-3; tentatively, D is TRBD2 (7 bases). Trimming shortened V by 5 bases and J by 5 bases, and 23 bases separated the two germline ends. The CDR3 contains 16 residues. Looked up from germline, CDR1 is SQVTM and CDR2 is ANQGSEA. The CDR3 nucleotides read TGCAGCGTTCCAGGGAGGGGGAGAGGGGAAGGAGATACGCAGTATTTT. Encoded protein: CSVPGRGRGEGDTQYF.

Only a few counts were recorded for this clonotype. This sequence joins TRBV5-1 and TRBJ2-3, with 7 bases identical to TRBD1. Unmatched junction bases numbered 9, after V lost 4 bases and J lost 4 bases. Germline CDR1 and CDR2: SGHRS and YFSETQ. The CDR3 is 15 amino acids. CDR3 in DNA: TGCGCCAGCAGCCAAATACGACAGGGAGCAGATACGCAGTATTTT. This encodes CASSQIRQGADTQYF. Filled out from reference TRBV5-1 and TRBJ2-3, the complete variable domain reads KAGVTQTPRYLIKTRGQQVTLSCSPISGHRSVSWYQQTPGQGLQFLFEYFSETQRNKGNFPGRFSGRQFSNSRSEMNVSTLELGDSALYLCASSQIRQGADTQYFGPGTRLTVL.

The chain recombines TRBV12-3 or TRBV12-4 with TRBJ2-7; 14 bases fit TRBD2. Trimming cost V 4 bases and J 2 bases; bases outside gene matches: 4. The CDR3 is 16 residues long. The CDR3 sequence is CASSSGLAGGAYEQYF. For the CDR3, the DNA is TGTGCCAGCAGTTCCGGACTAGCGGGAGGAGCCTACGAGCAGTACTTC.

The chain employs TRBV28 and TRBJ2-1, with 11 positions matching TRBD2. The CDR3 loop spans 17 amino acids. Germline-derived CDR1 and CDR2 are MDHEN and SYDVKM. The J segment lost 5 bases and the V segment lost 5 bases, leaving 11 bases of the junction unmatched. CDR3 nucleotides: TGTGCCAGCAGTATGACTGGGACTAGCGGACGGGACAATGAGCAGTTCTTC. As protein: CASSMTGTSGRDNEQFF.

This clonotype was found many times. The chain links TRBV5-1 to TRBJ2-1; a possible D gene is TRBD2 (6 bases). The ends were cut back, 1 base at V and 5 bases at J, with 13 bases in the middle. Looked up from germline, CDR1 is SGHRS and CDR2 is YFSETQ. The CDR3 totals 15 residues. The CDR3 loop reads CASSLPSGRHNEQFF. As DNA, the CDR3 is TGCGCCAGCAGCTTGCCCAGCGGGCGACACAATGAGCAGTTCTTC.

The chain carries TRBV20-1 and TRBJ2-3, with 9 bases aligning to TRBD2. This CDR3 is built from 15 residues. Germline V gene sequence: CDR1 DFQATT, CDR2 SNEGSKA (reference sequence). V dropped 2 bases and J dropped 2; count of bases not matched to a gene: 5. Written as DNA, the CDR3 is TGCAGTGCTAGATCGCCTAGCGGGACCACAGATACGCAGTATTTT. Amino acids: CSARSPSGTTDTQYF.

This clonotype was found many times. V is TRBV5-6 and J is TRBJ2-7; the D is unclear. CDR3 length: 14 amino acids. Trimming took 4 bases from V and 7 from J, leaving 18 bases between them. Germline lookup yields CDR1 SGHDT and CDR2 YYEEEE. CDR3 protein: CASSRVGPTEEQYF. CDR3 sequence (DNA): TGTGCCAGCAGCCGCGTCGGACCCACGGAGGAGCAGTACTTC.

This clonotype has a count of ten or more. This chain connects TRBV6-5 to TRBJ2-3, with TRBD2 identical over 8 bases. V shed 9 bases, J shed 1 base, and the junction held 6 bases outside the gene matches. This CDR3 region has 14 residues. Germline V CDR1 and CDR2: MNHEY, SVGAGI. CDR3 sequence (DNA): TGTGCCAGTTACCGTAGCGGGGGCACAGATACGCAGTATTTT. It encodes CASYRSGGTDTQYF.

This clonotype came up many times. The rearrangement links TRBV12-3 or TRBV12-4 to TRBJ2-1; D not resolved. V lost 3 bases and J lost 10, with 4 bases in between. The CDR3 is 10 residues long. CDR3 DNA sequence: TGTGCCAGCAGTTTCACAGAGCAGTTCTTC. Translation: CASSFTEQFF.

This clonotype has just a few counts. This chain joins TRBV6-5 and TRBJ1-6; no reliable D call. Germline assignment: CDR1 MNHEY and CDR2 SVGAGI. Trimming took off 0 bases at V and 7 bases at J, with 10 bases between the two ends. The CDR3 covers 15 residues. CDR3 sequence reads: CASSYSRGLNSPLHF. In DNA form, the CDR3 reads TGTGCCAGCAGTTACTCAAGAGGGTTGAATTCACCCCTCCACTTT.

This clonotype was counted only a few times. The rearrangement uses TRBV5-5 and TRBJ1-2; no reliable D call. Germline values: CDR1 SGHKS, CDR2 YYEKEE (reference sequence). There are 12 residues in the CDR3. V was clipped by 0 bases and J by 8 bases, with 8 bases between them. CDR3 nucleotides: TGTGCCAGCAGCTTGGGGGATGGAGGCTACACCTTC. Translation gives CASSLGDGGYTF.

About this clonotype: At one of its ends the junction is not consistent with the germline gene, which may arise from a read error. This sequence joins TRBV5-1 and TRBJ2-5; 7 bases are shared with TRBD1. The CDR3 is 15 residues long. Germline assignment: CDR1 SGHRS and CDR2 YFSETQ. In DNA form, the CDR3 reads TGCACCAGCAGCCTCCAGGGGGAGCAACAAGAGACCCAGTACTTC. Translating it yields CTSSLQGEQQETQYF.

This chain uses TRBV27 with TRBJ1-1; 7 positions agree with TRBD1. Per the germline V gene, CDR1 is MNHEY and CDR2 is SMNVEV (reference sequence). Trimming removed 5 bases from V and 0 bases from J; junction bases left unmatched: 9. CDR3 size: 16 residues. In DNA, the CDR3 is TGTGCCAGCAGTCCGATACCTGACAGGGTGAACACTGAAGCTTTCTTT. Encoded protein: CASSPIPDRVNTEAFF.

This clonotype was seen a handful of times. The rearrangement joins TRBV29-1 to TRBJ2-1; TRBD2 aligns across 9 bases. Germline CDR1 is SQVTM and CDR2 is ANQGSEA. Unmatched junction bases numbered 12, after V lost 8 bases and J lost 7 bases. The CDR3 length is 14 residues. CDR3 nucleotides: TGCAGCCTTACTAGCGGGTGGTATAGGAATGAGCAGTTCTTC. Translated: CSLTSGWYRNEQFF.

This clonotype was counted only a few times. This chain joins TRBV5-1 and TRBJ2-5, with D possibly being TRBD1 (5 bases). This CDR3 comprises 16 residues. The germline V and J ends were trimmed by 0 bases and 5 bases, with 17 bases remaining between them. CDR1 and CDR2 from the germline V gene are SGHRS and YFSETQ. CDR3 nucleotide sequence: TGCGCCAGCAGCTTGGGTCAGGGAATGGATTGGGAGACCCAGTACTTC. Encoded protein: CASSLGQGMDWETQYF.